This entry is about one T cell receptor beta chain. This CDR3 spans 18 amino acids. Germline loops: CDR1 SGDLS, CDR2 YYNGEE. V lost 0 bases, J lost 6 bases, and 11 bases stayed unmatched. Per the original data handling: Amplification from reference gene primers served as the basis for estimated nucleated cell counts. TCRdb's table, derived via immunoSEQ multiplex PCR, lists solely in-frame clones and lacks some. V and J calls and clone size are as listed in that table; D and trimming were resolved from the DNA. This sample has 200,000 to 250,000 clones, with 80% to 85% found just once. This entry comes from a study of blood T cell repertoires in COVID-19. Looking at the study overall: PBMCs, B-cell-depleted T cells, or T cells provided the cDNA or gDNA that made up the material.

The V call is TRBV9, the J call TRBJ2-5, with 13 bases fitting TRBD2. This TCR derives from a woman over 75 with active or convalescent COVID-19. What was sequenced was peripheral blood. The CDR3 DNA reads as TGTGCCAGCAGCGTAGGGGGACAGCCCGGGACTAGCGGGAAGACCCAGTACTTC. It encodes CASSVGGQPGTSGKTQYF.